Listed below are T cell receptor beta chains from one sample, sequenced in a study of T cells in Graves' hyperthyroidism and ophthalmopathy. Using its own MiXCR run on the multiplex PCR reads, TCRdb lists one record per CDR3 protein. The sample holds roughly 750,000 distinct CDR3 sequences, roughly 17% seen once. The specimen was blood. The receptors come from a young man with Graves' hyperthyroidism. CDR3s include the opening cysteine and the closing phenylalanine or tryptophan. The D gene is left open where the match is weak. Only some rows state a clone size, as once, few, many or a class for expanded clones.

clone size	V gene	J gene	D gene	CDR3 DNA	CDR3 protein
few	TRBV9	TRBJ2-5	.	TGTGCCAGCAGCGCCGATAAGTTCCAAGAGACCCAGTACTTC	CASSADKFQETQYF
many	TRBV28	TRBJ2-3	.	TGTGCCAGCAATGACTTAGCACTGGGCACAGATACGCAGTATTTT	CASNDLALGTDTQYF
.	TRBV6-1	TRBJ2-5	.	TGTGCCAGCAGTAATGCGTACAAACAAGAGACCCAGTACTTC	CASSNAYKQETQYF
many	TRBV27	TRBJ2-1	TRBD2	TGTGCCAGCAGTTGGAGCCTACTAGCGGGAGGGGCATCCTACAATGAGCAGTTCTTC	CASSWSLLAGGASYNEQFF
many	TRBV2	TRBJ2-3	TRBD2	TGTGCCAGCAGACATGGGACTAGCGTCCTCACAGATACGCAGTATTTT	CASRHGTSVLTDTQYF
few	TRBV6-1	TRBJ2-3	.	TGTGCCAGCAGTGCTCAGGGTGAATGGGCGTTGGATACGCAGTATTTT	CASSAQGEWALDTQYF
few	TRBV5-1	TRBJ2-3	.	TGCGCCAGCAGCTTATCGACTAGGAGGACAGATACGCAGTATTTT	CASSLSTRRTDTQYF
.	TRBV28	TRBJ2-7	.	TGTGCCAACAGTTCCAGCCCCTACCTCGAGCAGTACTTC	CANSSSPYLEQYF
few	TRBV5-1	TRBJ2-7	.	TGCGCCAGCAGCTTCTATAATGGGCCCTACGAGCAGTACTTC	CASSFYNGPYEQYF
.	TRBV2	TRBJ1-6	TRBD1	TGTGCCAGCAGTCTGGACAGGGATTTGCCCGTTCTCCACTTT	CASSLDRDLPVLHF
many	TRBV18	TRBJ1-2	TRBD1	TGTGCCAGCTCACCTGGACAGGGAGTTACTGATGGCTACACCTTC	CASSPGQGVTDGYTF
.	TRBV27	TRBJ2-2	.	TGTGCCAGCAGCCCTGGTGTTACAGATATTCGAGGCACCGGGGAGCTGTTTTTT	CASSPGVTDIRGTGELFF
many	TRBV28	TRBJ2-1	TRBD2	TGTGCCAGCACCATTGGAGTGTCGGGAGGCTACAATGAGCAGTTCTTC	CASTIGVSGGYNEQFF
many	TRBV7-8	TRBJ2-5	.	TGTGCCAGCAGCCCGAGTGGTGGAGAGACCCAGTACTTC	CASSPSGGETQYF
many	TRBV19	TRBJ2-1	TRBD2	TGTGCCAGTAGTCGGCAGCGGGAGGGCCGTCGAAATGAGCAGTTCTTC	CASSRQREGRRNEQFF
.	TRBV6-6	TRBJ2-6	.	TGTGCCAGCAGTTACTATAGGGGCGCTGGGGCCAACGTCCTGACTTTC	CASSYYRGAGANVLTF
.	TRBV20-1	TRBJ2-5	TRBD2	TGCAGTGCTAGGGGACTAGCGGGAGTTACGGGAGAGACCCAGTACTTC	CSARGLAGVTGETQYF
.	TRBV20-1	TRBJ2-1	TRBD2	TGCAGTGCTACTAGCGGGAGTTCAATCTACAATGAGCAGTTCTTC	CSATSGSSIYNEQFF
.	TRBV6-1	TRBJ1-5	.	TGTGCCAGCAGTCCCGTGTCGGGGTATAGCAATCAGCCCCAGCATTTT	CASSPVSGYSNQPQHF
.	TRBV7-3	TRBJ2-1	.	TGTGCCAGCAGCTTAGGATCAGAACTCAATGAGCAGTTCTTC	CASSLGSELNEQFF
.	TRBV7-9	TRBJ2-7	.	TGTGCCAGCAGCTTACCCCCGGAGACAAGGCCGTTCTCCTACGGGCAGTACTTC	CASSLPPETRPFSYGQYF
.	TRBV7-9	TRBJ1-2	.	TGTGCCAGCAGCTTAGATTCGCTCAGGACAAACTATGGCTACACCTTC	CASSLDSLRTNYGYTF
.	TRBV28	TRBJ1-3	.	TGTGCCAGCAGCAAGCCTGGAAACACCATATATTTT	CASSKPGNTIYF
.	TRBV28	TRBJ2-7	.	TGTGCCAACAGTTCCGGCTACGAGCAGTACTTC	CANSSGYEQYF
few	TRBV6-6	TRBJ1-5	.	TGTGCCAGCAGTTACTCGTATGTTCAGCCCCAGCATTTT	CASSYSYVQPQHF
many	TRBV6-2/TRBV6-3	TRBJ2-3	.	TGTGCCAGCAGTTACTCGCCGCGAACAGATACGCAGTATTTT	CASSYSPRTDTQYF
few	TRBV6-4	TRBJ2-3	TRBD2	TGTGCCAGCAGGATCCCGACTAGCGGGAGGCCTAACACAGATACGCAGTATTTT	CASRIPTSGRPNTDTQYF
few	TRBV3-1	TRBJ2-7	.	TGCGCCAGCAGCCAGGGGGGAGGGAGCTACGAGCAGTACTTC	CASSQGGGSYEQYF
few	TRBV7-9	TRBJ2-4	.	TGTGCCAGCAGCTTAATCCTAGCCAAAAACATTCAGTACTTC	CASSLILAKNIQYF
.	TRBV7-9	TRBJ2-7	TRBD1	TGTGCCAGCAGCGACCTCTGGGACAGCTCCTACGAGCAGTACTTC	CASSDLWDSSYEQYF
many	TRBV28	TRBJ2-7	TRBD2	TGTGCCAGCAGTTTCCTAGCGGGACGCAACGAGCAGTACTTC	CASSFLAGRNEQYF
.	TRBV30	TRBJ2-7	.	TGTGCCTGGAGTCACTTAAACAGGGTAACCTACGAGCAGTACTTC	CAWSHLNRVTYEQYF
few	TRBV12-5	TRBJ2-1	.	TGTGCTAGTGGTTTGGGGCTATTCCAGTTCTTC	CASGLGLFQFF
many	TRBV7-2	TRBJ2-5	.	TGTGCCAGCAGCTTATTCTCCAGGAGGTACCAAGAGACCCAGTACTTC	CASSLFSRRYQETQYF
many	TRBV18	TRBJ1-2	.	TGTGCCAGCTCAACTATCCGGGACCATGGGGATGGCTACACCTTC	CASSTIRDHGDGYTF
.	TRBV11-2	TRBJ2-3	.	TGTGCCAGCAGCAAATTGGGCACAGATACGCAGTATTTT	CASSKLGTDTQYF
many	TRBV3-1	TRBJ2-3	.	TGTGCCAGCAGCCAGAGGATAGCCACAGATACGCAGTATTTT	CASSQRIATDTQYF
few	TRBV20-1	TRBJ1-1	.	TGCAGTGCTAGAGACAGGAGTAACACTGAAGCTTTCTTT	CSARDRSNTEAFF
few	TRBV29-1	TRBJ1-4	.	TGCAGCGTTGGCCGGTCGGTTGGTGAAAAACTGTTTTTT	CSVGRSVGEKLFF
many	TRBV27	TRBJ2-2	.	TGTGCCAGCACTAACACCGGGGAGCTGTTTTTT	CASTNTGELFF
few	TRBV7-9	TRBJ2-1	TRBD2	TGTGCCAGCAGCTTAAAGTTAGGCGGGAGTGATGAGCAGTTCTTC	CASSLKLGGSDEQFF
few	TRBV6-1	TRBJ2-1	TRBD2	TGTGCCAGCAGTGGACTAGCGGGAACCTTAGACAATGAGCAGTTCTTC	CASSGLAGTLDNEQFF
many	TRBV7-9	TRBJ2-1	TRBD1	TGTGCCAGCAGCTCGCCGGGGACAGGAGCCTACAATGAGCAGTTCTTC	CASSSPGTGAYNEQFF
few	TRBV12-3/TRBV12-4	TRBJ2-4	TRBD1	TGTGCCAGCAGCGCGGACAGGGTAAACAACGTTCAGTACTTC	CASSADRVNNVQYF
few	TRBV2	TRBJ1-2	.	TGTGCCAGCAGTGATTTCCGTCAGGTTCGGGGTGGCTACACCTTC	CASSDFRQVRGGYTF
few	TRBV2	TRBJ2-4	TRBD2	TGTGCCTCGGGGGGAGCCAAAAACATTCAGTACTTC	CASGGAKNIQYF
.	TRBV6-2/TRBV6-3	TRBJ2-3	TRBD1	TGTGCCAGCAGTCGTGCCGGGACAGCGAACACAGATACGCAGTATTTT	CASSRAGTANTDTQYF
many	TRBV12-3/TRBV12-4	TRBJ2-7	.	TGTGCCAGCAGTTTTCGGTCGGTTCGGGTCTCCTACGAGCAGTACTTC	CASSFRSVRVSYEQYF
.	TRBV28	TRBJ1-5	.	TGTGCCAGCAACGACAGCGATCAGCCCCAGCATTTT	CASNDSDQPQHF
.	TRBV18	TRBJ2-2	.	TGTGCCAGCGGAAGCGCCCCGGGGGCCGCGAACACCGGGGAGCTGTTTTTT	CASGSAPGAANTGELFF